Presented here are 11 T cell receptor beta chains from one specimen sequenced in a study of blood T cell repertoires in COVID-19. Sequencing used immunoSEQ multiplex PCR; TCRdb keeps in-frame clones, though not all of them. The profile shows over 400,000 clones, 86% of them singletons. The sample taken for sequencing was peripheral blood. The receptors shown here come from a woman aged 25 to 45 with active or convalescent COVID-19.

The chain uses TRBV12-2 and TRBJ2-4; the tabulated D call, TRBD1, remains unverified against the DNA. TRBV12-2 is a recognized pseudogene. The CDR3 totals 18 residues. The CDR3 sequence is CASRLAGFREGAKNIQYF. The CDR3 bases are TGTGCAAGTCGCTTAGCGGGGTTCAGGGAAGGGGCCAAAAACATTCAGTACTTC.

The CDR3 reads CASSPRGQGLNSPLHF. The CDR3 nucleotides are TGTGCCAGCTCACCGAGGGGACAGGGCCTGAATTCACCCCTCCACTTT. The chain joins TRBV18 to TRBJ1-6, with TRBD1 matching over 9 bases. V was clipped by 3 bases and J by 7 bases; unmatched bases: 7. This CDR3 has 16 amino acids. Germline V gene data show CDR1 as KGHSH and CDR2 as LQKENI.

The table lists this clone with a few counts. The J gene is TRBJ2-7, the V gene TRBV6-5; D is ambiguous. Germline V gives CDR1 MNHEY, CDR2 SVGAGI. The CDR3 has 16 residues. The ends were cut back, 0 bases at V and 0 bases at J, with 12 bases in the middle. CDR3 nucleotide sequence: TGTGCCAGCAGTTACTCGAGCGCAGTGAGCTCCTACGAGCAGTACTTC. Translated, it gives CASSYSSAVSSYEQYF.

The V and J genes are TRBV27 and TRBJ2-7; D is unresolved. Germline V lookup: CDR1 MNHEY, CDR2 SMNVEV (reference sequence). The V end was cut by 4 bases, the J end by 3 bases, with 4 bases between. CDR3 length: 11 amino acids. CDR3 sequence reads: CASSSNYEQYF. The DNA for the CDR3 is TGTGCCAGCAGTTCTAACTACGAGCAGTACTTC.

This clone occurred once. The rearrangement uses TRBV9 and TRBJ2-1; possible D gene TRBD2, 6 bases. Germline CDR1 reads SGDLS; CDR2 reads YYNGEE. V shed 0 bases and J shed 8 bases, with 18 bases lying between them. This CDR3 comprises 16 residues. Here the CDR3 reads CASSVEGSGISDEQFF. The DNA of the CDR3 is TGTGCCAGCAGCGTAGAGGGTAGCGGTATCTCGGATGAGCAGTTCTTC.

This clone has just one count. The V call is TRBV19, the J call TRBJ1-2, with D maybe TRBD1 (5 bases). Germline CDR1 LNHDA, CDR2 SQIVND (reference sequence). The CDR3 totals 17 residues. V was clipped by 2 bases and J by 2 bases, with 18 bases between them. The CDR3 sequence is CASSIRGQGPGNYGYTF. In DNA, the CDR3 is TGTGCCAGTAGTATAAGGGGCCAGGGCCCCGGGAACTATGGCTACACCTTC.

This chain joins TRBV9 and TRBJ2-1; 8 bases align to TRBD1. The germline V gene encodes CDR1 SGDLS and CDR2 YYNGEE. The CDR3 sequence is 16 residues long. V was clipped by 0 bases and J by 2 bases; unmatched bases: 4. CDR3 nucleotides: TGTGCCAGCAGCGTAGCCGGACAGGGCGCCTACAATGAGCAGTTCTTC. It encodes CASSVAGQGAYNEQFF. Full variable domain (rest looked up from reference TRBV9 and TRBJ2-1): DSGVTQTPKHLITATGQRVTLRCSPRSGDLSVYWYQQSLDQGLQFLIQYYNGEERAKGNILERFSAQQFPDLHSELNLSSLELGDSALYFCASSVAGQGAYNEQFFGPGTRLTVL.

The genes are TRBV29-1 and TRBJ2-2; the match to TRBD1 covers 7 bases. V shed 4 bases, J shed 2 bases, and the junction held 4 bases outside the gene matches. The CDR3 is made up of 14 amino acids. Looked up from germline, CDR1 is SQVTM and CDR2 is ANQGSEA. CDR3 amino acids: CSVGWDSNTGELFF. Here the CDR3 DNA reads TGCAGCGTTGGTTGGGACAGTAACACCGGGGAGCTGTTTTTT.

The chain joins TRBV5-6 to TRBJ1-1; 9 nucleotides match TRBD1. V lost 1 base and J lost 0; bases outside the gene matches: 7. Germline V gives CDR1 SGHDT, CDR2 YYEEEE. The CDR3 length is 17 residues. In DNA form, the CDR3 reads TGTGCCAGCAGCTTGCCGACAGGGGGTACGATGAACACTGAAGCTTTCTTT. It encodes CASSLPTGGTMNTEAFF.

The gene calls are TRBV29-1 and TRBJ1-2, with D maybe TRBD1 (5 bases). Trimming took off 3 bases at V and 3 bases at J, with 11 bases between the two ends. Germline CDR1 and CDR2: SQVTM and ANQGSEA. This CDR3 has 13 amino acids. The chain's CDR3 is CSVDIRGDYGYTF. CDR3 DNA sequence: TGCAGCGTTGATATTAGGGGCGACTATGGCTACACCTTC.

CDR3 protein: CASSLEGLEGREQYF. CDR3 DNA: TGCGCCAGCAGCTTGGAGGGACTAGAGGGCCGCGAGCAGTACTTC. The rearrangement uses TRBV5-1 and TRBJ2-7, with 8 bases fitting TRBD2. Germline V gives CDR1 SGHRS, CDR2 YFSETQ. V shed 0 bases and J 6 bases; nucleotides not matched to a gene: 8. There are 15 residues in the CDR3.